This section outlines one T cell receptor (beta chain) sequence together with its context. The target antigen is unknown. The J segment lost 5 bases and the V segment lost 3 bases, leaving 3 bases of the junction unmatched. Germline V lookup: CDR1 LNHDA, CDR2 SQIVND (reference sequence). The CDR3 spans 13 residues. TCRdb keeps only in-frame clones here, not all; method: immunoSEQ multiplex PCR. Here the sample spans 200,000 to 300,000 clones, 75% to 90% being singletons. This sample is drawn from a study of cytomegalovirus exposure and HLA in healthy donors. Study overall: Per a later analysis, the roughly 690 first-cohort and over 90 validation repertoires shared one platform.

Whole-study results and caveats: The listing of 150 to 200 TCR beta chains classed them as cytomegalovirus-associated.

This sequence originates from a woman aged 25 to 45 in good health and CMV-seropositive. J is TRBJ1-1 and V is TRBV19; 7 positions agree with TRBD1. The sequenced sample consisted of PBMCs. The DNA for the CDR3 is TGTGCCAGTAGTATCGACAGGGCGACTGAAGCTTTCTTT. Its protein product is CASSIDRATEAFF.